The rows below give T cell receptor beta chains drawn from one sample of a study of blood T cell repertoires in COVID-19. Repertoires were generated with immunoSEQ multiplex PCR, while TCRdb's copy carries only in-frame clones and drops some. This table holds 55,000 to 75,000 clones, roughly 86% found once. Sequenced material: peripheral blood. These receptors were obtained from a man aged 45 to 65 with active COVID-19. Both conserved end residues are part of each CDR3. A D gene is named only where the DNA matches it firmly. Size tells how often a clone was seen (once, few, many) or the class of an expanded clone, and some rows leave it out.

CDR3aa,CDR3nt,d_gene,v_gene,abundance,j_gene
CASSRKGTNYGYTF,TGTGCCAGCAGCAGAAAGGGGACTAACTATGGCTACACCTTC,NA,TRBV21-1,NA,TRBJ1-2
CASSLRGMDGYTF,TGTGCCAGCAGCCTCCGGGGGATGGATGGCTACACCTTC,NA,TRBV7-2,NA,TRBJ1-2
CASSQPLEGPRGYTF,TGCGCCAGCAGCCAGCCCCTGGAGGGGCCCCGTGGCTACACCTTC,NA,TRBV4-1,NA,TRBJ1-2
CASRDSSPYEQYF,TGTGCCAGCAGGGACAGCAGCCCCTACGAGCAGTACTTC,NA,TRBV6-5,NA,TRBJ2-7
CASSYETRGPSNEQFF,TGTGCCAGCAGTTACGAGACGAGGGGGCCAAGCAATGAGCAGTTCTTC,TRBD1,TRBV6-2/TRBV6-3,NA,TRBJ2-1
CASSGAGGKAGELFF,TGTGCCAGCAGCGGAGCGGGGGGTAAGGCCGGGGAGCTGTTTTTT,TRBD2,TRBV6-5,NA,TRBJ2-2
CASSTASGPTDTQYF,TGTGCCAGCAGCACCGCTAGCGGCCCCACAGATACGCAGTATTTT,TRBD2,TRBV7-3,NA,TRBJ2-3
CASRYGTGNYGYTF,TGTGCCAGTAGATATGGGACAGGCAACTATGGCTACACCTTC,TRBD1,TRBV19,NA,TRBJ1-2
CASSLAELREQFF,TGTGCCAGCAGTTTGGCGGAATTGAGGGAGCAGTTCTTC,NA,TRBV12-3/TRBV12-4,NA,TRBJ2-1
CASRKWTSGGALEQFF,TGTGCCAGTAGAAAATGGACTAGCGGGGGGGCCTTGGAGCAGTTCTTC,TRBD2,TRBV19,NA,TRBJ2-1
CASSQTTSGVRETQYF,TGTGCCAGCAGCCAGACGACTAGCGGGGTAAGGGAGACCCAGTACTTC,TRBD2,TRBV3-1/TRBV3-2,NA,TRBJ2-5
CASRGTGGEQYF,TGTGCCAGTAGAGGAACAGGGGGAGAGCAGTACTTC,TRBD1,TRBV9,NA,TRBJ2-7
CAWSVAGGNQPQHF,TGTGCCTGGAGTGTAGCGGGCGGCAATCAGCCCCAGCATTTT,NA,TRBV30,NA,TRBJ1-5
CSAPPVYTF,TGCAGTGCCCCCCCGGTCTACACCTTC,NA,TRBV20-1,NA,TRBJ1-2
CASSPHSWDRDNTGELFF,TGTGCCAGCAGCCCCCATTCATGGGACAGGGACAACACCGGGGAGCTGTTTTTT,TRBD1,TRBV11-3,NA,TRBJ2-2
CASSLQASGGSSYHEQYF,TGCGCCAGCAGCCTTCAGGCTAGCGGGGGTTCCTCGTACCACGAGCAGTACTTC,TRBD2,TRBV5-1,NA,TRBJ2-7
CASSSGTRIYNEQFF,TGTGCCAGTAGTTCAGGGACTAGGATTTACAATGAGCAGTTCTTC,TRBD2,TRBV19,NA,TRBJ2-1
CASSLWTGTDTQYF,TGTGCCAGCAGCTTATGGACAGGCACAGATACGCAGTATTTT,NA,TRBV7-8,NA,TRBJ2-3
CASRAGLNTEAFF,TGTGCTAGCCGGGCGGGACTTAACACTGAAGCTTTCTTT,NA,TRBV7-7,NA,TRBJ1-1
CASSLQPGGNNQPQHF,TGTGCCAGCAGCTTACAGCCAGGGGGAAATAATCAGCCCCAGCATTTT,TRBD1,TRBV7-2,NA,TRBJ1-5
CASSSGTGAGELFF,TGTGCCAGCAGTTCCGGGACAGGGGCCGGGGAGCTGTTTTTT,TRBD1,TRBV6-5,NA,TRBJ2-2
CASSYRGAYEQYF,TGTGCCAGCAGCTACCGAGGAGCCTACGAGCAGTACTTC,NA,TRBV11-2,NA,TRBJ2-7
CASSFTGPYGYTF,TGTGCCAGCAGCTTCACCGGTCCGTATGGCTACACCTTC,NA,TRBV7-9,NA,TRBJ1-2
CASSIAGARGNQPQHF,TGTGCCAGTAGTATAGCAGGGGCGCGGGGCAATCAGCCCCAGCATTTT,NA,TRBV19,medium-sized,TRBJ1-5
CASSLTEETQYF,TGTGCCAGCAGCTTAACGGAAGAGACCCAGTACTTC,NA,TRBV7-2,once,TRBJ2-5
CASSLGTSVYETQYF,TGTGCCAGCAGCTTAGGGACTAGCGTGTATGAGACCCAGTACTTC,TRBD2,TRBV7-9,NA,TRBJ2-5
CATRGDYRTYEQYF,TGTGCCACCCGGGGGGACTATAGAACCTACGAGCAGTACTTC,TRBD2,TRBV2,NA,TRBJ2-7
CASKGKLGGTGDPHASYEQYF,TGTGCCAGCAAGGGTAAGCTGGGTGGGACAGGGGATCCCCATGCCTCCTACGAGCAGTACTTC,TRBD1,TRBV27,NA,TRBJ2-7
CASSEFGQSPYEQYF,TGTGCCAGCAGTGAATTTGGGCAGAGCCCCTACGAGCAGTACTTC,NA,TRBV6-1,NA,TRBJ2-7
CASSLGQFDGLTLHF,TGTGCCAGCAGCCTGGGACAGTTCGACGGTCTGACCCTCCACTTT,TRBD1,TRBV6-5,NA,TRBJ1-6
CASSQLQSSEAFF,TGTGCCAGCAGCCAGTTACAGAGCTCTGAAGCTTTCTTT,NA,TRBV7-9,NA,TRBJ1-1
CASSLDWVSQAEAFF,TGTGCCAGCAGCTTAGACTGGGTGTCGCAGGCTGAAGCTTTCTTT,NA,TRBV7-9,NA,TRBJ1-1
CASSDREVSEKLFF,TGTGCCAGCAGTGACAGGGAAGTGAGTGAAAAACTGTTTTTT,TRBD1,TRBV5-5,NA,TRBJ1-4
CASSLGGGYTQETQYF,TGTGCCAGCAGCTTGGGGGGGGGCTACACTCAAGAGACCCAGTACTTC,NA,TRBV5-4,NA,TRBJ2-5
CASSLDRANEQFF,TGTGCCAGCAGCTTGGACAGGGCAAATGAGCAGTTCTTC,NA,TRBV5-8,NA,TRBJ2-1
CASSGQGDGELFF,TGTGCCAGCAGCGGACAGGGGGACGGGGAGCTGTTTTTT,TRBD1,TRBV3-1/TRBV3-2,NA,TRBJ2-2
CASSATSGALTQYF,TGTGCCAGCAGCGCGACTAGCGGGGCCTTGACGCAGTATTTT,TRBD2,TRBV5-5,NA,TRBJ2-3
CASSVFGTNRRDTQYF,TGTGCCAGCAGCGTTTTCGGGACTAACAGAAGGGATACGCAGTATTTT,TRBD2,TRBV7-2,NA,TRBJ2-3
CASSIVSGQPQHF,TGTGCCAGCAGCATAGTAAGCGGCCAGCCCCAGCATTTT,NA,TRBV7-9,NA,TRBJ1-5
CASSYPTTGNTIYF,TGTGCCAGCAGTTACCCTACGACTGGAAACACCATATATTTT,NA,TRBV6-2/TRBV6-3,NA,TRBJ1-3
CASSLSSTGRPGNTIYF,TGTGCCAGCAGCTTATCAAGTACAGGGAGACCTGGAAACACCATATATTTT,NA,TRBV7-6,NA,TRBJ1-3
CASSPQAGNSPLHF,TGCGCCAGCAGCCCTCAGGCTGGGAATTCACCCCTCCACTTT,NA,TRBV5-1,few,TRBJ1-6
CASSPTGGLSHEQYF,TGTGCCAGCAGCCCGACAGGGGGGCTTTCGCACGAGCAGTACTTC,TRBD1,TRBV9,NA,TRBJ2-7